The clone carrying this T cell receptor (beta chain) appeared a single time. Original analysis: Reference gene primer amplification gave estimated nucleated cell counts. Profiling relied on immunoSEQ multiplex PCR, and the TCRdb table lists in-frame clones only, not all of them. V and J calls and clone size are given by that table; D and trimming were obtained from the DNA. The sample yields about 490,000 clones, approximately 85% seen once. The sample comes from a study of blood T cell repertoires in COVID-19. Turning to the study itself: Collection of acute and convalescent COVID-19 samples took place in the United States, Italy and Spain. The analysed material was cDNA or gDNA that came from T cells, B-cell-depleted T cells, or PBMCs.

Germline V gene sequence: CDR1 SGHRS, CDR2 YFSETQ. V lost 3 bases, J lost 8 bases, and 18 bases lay in between. The CDR3 loop spans 14 amino acids. The chain carries TRBV5-1 and TRBJ2-7, with D possibly TRBD2 on 6 matching bases. Specimen: peripheral blood. This receptor was obtained from a human donor in a cohort sampled during active COVID-19. The CDR3 sequence is CASSSGGSSGKQYF. CDR3 nucleotide sequence: TGCGCCAGCAGCTCCGGGGGATCGAGCGGTAAGCAGTACTTC. The full variable domain, in which reference TRBV5-1 and TRBJ2-7 provide the parts outside the CDR3, is KAGVTQTPRYLIKTRGQQVTLSCSPISGHRSVSWYQQTPGQGLQFLFEYFSETQRNKGNFPGRFSGRQFSNSRSEMNVSTLELGDSALYLCASSSGGSSGKQYFGPGTRLTVT.